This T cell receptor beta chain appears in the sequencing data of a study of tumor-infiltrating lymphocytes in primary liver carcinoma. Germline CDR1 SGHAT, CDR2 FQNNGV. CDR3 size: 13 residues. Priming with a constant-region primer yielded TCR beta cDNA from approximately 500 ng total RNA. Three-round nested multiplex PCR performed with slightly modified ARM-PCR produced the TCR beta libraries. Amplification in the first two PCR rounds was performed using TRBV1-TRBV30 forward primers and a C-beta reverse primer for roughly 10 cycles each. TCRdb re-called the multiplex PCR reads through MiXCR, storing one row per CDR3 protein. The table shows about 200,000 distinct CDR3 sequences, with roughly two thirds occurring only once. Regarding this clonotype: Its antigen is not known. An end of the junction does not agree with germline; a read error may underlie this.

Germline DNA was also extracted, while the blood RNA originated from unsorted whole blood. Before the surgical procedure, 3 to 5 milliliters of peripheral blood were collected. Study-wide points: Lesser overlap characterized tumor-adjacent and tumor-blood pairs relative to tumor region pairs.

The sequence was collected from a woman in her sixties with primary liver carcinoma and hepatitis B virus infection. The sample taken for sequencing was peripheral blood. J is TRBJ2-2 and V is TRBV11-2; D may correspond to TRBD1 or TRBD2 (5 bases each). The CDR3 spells CASSSGVMGDLYF. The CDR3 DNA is TGTGCCAGCAGCTCCGGGGTGATGGGGGACCTGTATTTT.